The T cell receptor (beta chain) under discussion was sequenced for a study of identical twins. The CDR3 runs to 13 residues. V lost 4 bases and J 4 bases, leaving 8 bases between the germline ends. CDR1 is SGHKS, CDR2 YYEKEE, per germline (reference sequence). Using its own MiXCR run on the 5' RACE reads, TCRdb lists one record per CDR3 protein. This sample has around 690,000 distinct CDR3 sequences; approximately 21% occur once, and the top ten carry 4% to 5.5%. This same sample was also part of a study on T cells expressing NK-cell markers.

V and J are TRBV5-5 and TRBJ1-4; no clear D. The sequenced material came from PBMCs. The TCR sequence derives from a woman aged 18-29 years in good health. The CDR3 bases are TGTGCCAGCAGCAGCCGGGATAATGAAAAACTGTTTTTT. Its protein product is CASSSRDNEKLFF. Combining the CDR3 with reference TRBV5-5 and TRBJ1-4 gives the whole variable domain DAGVTQSPTHLIKTRGQQVTLRCSPISGHKSVSWYQQVLGQGPQFIFQYYEKEERGRGNFPDRFSARQFPNYSSELNVNALLLGDSALYLCASSSRDNEKLFFGSGTQLSVL.